A selection of T cell receptor beta chains follows, all from one sample in a study of T-cell reconstitution after alpha-beta-depleted transplantation in children. A single record per CDR3 protein comes from TCRdb applying MiXCR to the PCR reads. Here the sample spans hundreds of thousands of distinct CDR3 sequences, roughly 24% being singletons. The specimen was PBMCs, mostly from graft donor cells, collected 360 days after TCRalphabeta/CD19-depleted stem cell transplant. These receptors all stem from a boy in the first two years of life who had a stem cell transplant for acute myeloid leukemia, so the T cells may come from the graft donor. Each CDR3 is given with its conserved first and last residue. The D gene is left open where the match is weak. Clone size is shown for a subset of rows, as once, few, many or a class of expanded clone.

abundance: many
v_gene: TRBV12-3/TRBV12-4
j_gene: TRBJ2-3
d_gene: TRBD2
CDR3nt: TGTGCCAGCAGCGGGACTACTAGCACAGATACGCAGTATTTT
CDR3aa: CASSGTTSTDTQYF

abundance: -
v_gene: TRBV20-1
j_gene: TRBJ2-5
d_gene: -
CDR3nt: TGCAGTGCTGCGACACTGGACCAAGAGACCCAGTACTTC
CDR3aa: CSAATLDQETQYF

abundance: few
v_gene: TRBV12-3/TRBV12-4
j_gene: TRBJ2-7
d_gene: -
CDR3nt: TGTGCCAGCACCCGGGACATATCCTACGAGCAGTACTTC
CDR3aa: CASTRDISYEQYF

abundance: -
v_gene: TRBV10-3
j_gene: TRBJ2-5
d_gene: TRBD2
CDR3nt: TGTGCCATCAGTGCCTCTGGGGGGGAAGAGACCCAGTACTTC
CDR3aa: CAISASGGEETQYF

abundance: -
v_gene: TRBV7-2
j_gene: TRBJ1-5
d_gene: -
CDR3nt: TGTGCCAGCAGCCCTCGTCTTGGCCAAAATCAGCCCCAGCATTTT
CDR3aa: CASSPRLGQNQPQHF

abundance: -
v_gene: TRBV12-3/TRBV12-4
j_gene: TRBJ2-7
d_gene: -
CDR3nt: TGTGCCAGCAGTTCGATACTAACCTACGAGCAGTACTTC
CDR3aa: CASSSILTYEQYF

abundance: -
v_gene: TRBV7-9
j_gene: TRBJ1-2
d_gene: -
CDR3nt: TGTGCCAGCAGCTCGCCACGCCGGTCCGAGACAAACTATGGCTACACCTTC
CDR3aa: CASSSPRRSETNYGYTF

abundance: few
v_gene: TRBV29-1
j_gene: TRBJ2-1
d_gene: -
CDR3nt: TGCAGCGTTGTCCCGCGACGGAAAGAGGAGCAGTTCTTC
CDR3aa: CSVVPRRKEEQFF

abundance: many
v_gene: TRBV20-1
j_gene: TRBJ2-2
d_gene: TRBD2
CDR3nt: TGCAGTGCTAGAGATACCCGACTAGCGACGGTCGATGGGGAGCTGTTTTTT
CDR3aa: CSARDTRLATVDGELFF

abundance: -
v_gene: TRBV20-1
j_gene: TRBJ2-1
d_gene: TRBD2
CDR3nt: TGCAGTGCTGGTAGCGGGGGCCCCTCCTACAATGAGCAGTTCTTC
CDR3aa: CSAGSGGPSYNEQFF

abundance: -
v_gene: TRBV20-1
j_gene: TRBJ2-1
d_gene: TRBD1
CDR3nt: TGCAGTGCTAGAGATCCGGGACAGGGGACTGAGCAGTTCTTC
CDR3aa: CSARDPGQGTEQFF

abundance: many
v_gene: TRBV24-1
j_gene: TRBJ2-5
d_gene: TRBD1
CDR3nt: TGTGCCACCGCTGATGGCGGACAGGGCCAAGAGACCCAGTACTTC
CDR3aa: CATADGGQGQETQYF

abundance: many
v_gene: TRBV6-1
j_gene: TRBJ2-5
d_gene: TRBD1
CDR3nt: TGTGCCAGCAGTGACCGGGACAGGGGTCCCTTTATTCAAGAGACCCAGTACTTC
CDR3aa: CASSDRDRGPFIQETQYF

abundance: many
v_gene: TRBV29-1
j_gene: TRBJ1-1
d_gene: -
CDR3nt: TGCAGCGAAGCAGTGGCCACTGAAGCTTTCTTT
CDR3aa: CSEAVATEAFF

abundance: many
v_gene: TRBV24-1
j_gene: TRBJ2-3
d_gene: TRBD1
CDR3nt: TGTGCCACCAGTGACTCTTTTACGGACAGGGATTTTTCGCAGTATTTT
CDR3aa: CATSDSFTDRDFSQYF

abundance: -
v_gene: TRBV2
j_gene: TRBJ2-2
d_gene: -
CDR3nt: TGTGCCAGCAGGGACGGACTGAACACCGGGGAGCTGTTTTTT
CDR3aa: CASRDGLNTGELFF

abundance: -
v_gene: TRBV12-3/TRBV12-4
j_gene: TRBJ2-3
d_gene: TRBD2
CDR3nt: TGTGCCAGCAGTTTTCTTCGGCTAGCGGGGGGCCCGGTGGTTACAGATACGCAGTATTTT
CDR3aa: CASSFLRLAGGPVVTDTQYF

abundance: many
v_gene: TRBV10-3
j_gene: TRBJ1-3
d_gene: -
CDR3nt: TGTGCCACGACAGCAGACTCTGGAAACACCATATATTTT
CDR3aa: CATTADSGNTIYF

abundance: few
v_gene: TRBV20-1
j_gene: TRBJ2-4
d_gene: -
CDR3nt: TGCAGTCCTAGGGGGATCCAAGAGGGCCCAAACATTCAGTACTTC
CDR3aa: CSPRGIQEGPNIQYF

abundance: -
v_gene: TRBV24-1
j_gene: TRBJ2-1
d_gene: -
CDR3nt: TGTGCCACCAGTGTGGGGGCCCTCTCCTACAATGAGCAGTTCTTC
CDR3aa: CATSVGALSYNEQFF

abundance: few
v_gene: TRBV7-2
j_gene: TRBJ1-1
d_gene: -
CDR3nt: TGTGCCAGCAGCCCCAATTCGGGGACTGAAGCTTTCTTT
CDR3aa: CASSPNSGTEAFF

abundance: many
v_gene: TRBV25-1
j_gene: TRBJ1-4
d_gene: -
CDR3nt: TGTGCCAGCAGTGCCTCCGGGGGAACTGGTGTGCTGTTTTTT
CDR3aa: CASSASGGTGVLFF

abundance: few
v_gene: TRBV29-1
j_gene: TRBJ1-2
d_gene: -
CDR3nt: TGCAGCGTTGAAAAGGACACCTATGGCTACACCTTC
CDR3aa: CSVEKDTYGYTF

abundance: many
v_gene: TRBV29-1
j_gene: TRBJ1-1
d_gene: -
CDR3nt: TGCAGCGTCCATGGGAGGGTTTCATTTCCGAACACTGAAGCTTTCTTT
CDR3aa: CSVHGRVSFPNTEAFF

abundance: -
v_gene: TRBV4-3
j_gene: TRBJ2-4
d_gene: -
CDR3nt: TGCGCCAGCAGCCAAGATGAGGGGACGGCCAAAAACATTCAGTACTTC
CDR3aa: CASSQDEGTAKNIQYF

abundance: -
v_gene: TRBV6-1
j_gene: TRBJ1-1
d_gene: -
CDR3nt: TGTGCCAGCAGGGGGGCGGTGAGGAGGGCTGAAGCTTTCTTT
CDR3aa: CASRGAVRRAEAFF

abundance: many
v_gene: TRBV5-1
j_gene: TRBJ2-3
d_gene: -
CDR3nt: TGCGCCAGCACATTCGGGGGACCCACAGATACGCAGTATTTT
CDR3aa: CASTFGGPTDTQYF

abundance: many
v_gene: TRBV12-3/TRBV12-4
j_gene: TRBJ2-2
d_gene: TRBD2
CDR3nt: TGTGCCAGCAGGATAGCGGGGGGGCGGACCGGGGAGCTGTTTTTT
CDR3aa: CASRIAGGRTGELFF

abundance: -
v_gene: TRBV4-3
j_gene: TRBJ2-1
d_gene: TRBD2
CDR3nt: TGCGCCAGCAGCCAACCGGGAGGGAGAGATGAGCAGTTCTTC
CDR3aa: CASSQPGGRDEQFF

abundance: -
v_gene: TRBV6-5
j_gene: TRBJ1-1
d_gene: -
CDR3nt: TGTGCCAGCAGTTACCCTCCAGGGGTGGTAGTCGAAGCTTTCTTT
CDR3aa: CASSYPPGVVVEAFF

abundance: -
v_gene: TRBV6-2/TRBV6-3
j_gene: TRBJ2-7
d_gene: -
CDR3nt: TGTGCCAGCAGTTACCCGGGACATGGGTACGAGCAGTACTTC
CDR3aa: CASSYPGHGYEQYF

abundance: few
v_gene: TRBV20-1
j_gene: TRBJ1-2
d_gene: -
CDR3nt: TGCAGTGCTGGCCAAACACAGGGCGGTGGCTACACCTTC
CDR3aa: CSAGQTQGGGYTF

abundance: -
v_gene: TRBV9
j_gene: TRBJ2-3
d_gene: -
CDR3nt: TGTGCCAGCAGCGTAGGTCACAGCACAGATACGCAGTATTTT
CDR3aa: CASSVGHSTDTQYF

abundance: -
v_gene: TRBV7-2
j_gene: TRBJ1-5
d_gene: -
CDR3nt: TGTGCCAGCAGCTTCTACCAGGTCAATCAGCCCCAGCATTTT
CDR3aa: CASSFYQVNQPQHF

abundance: few
v_gene: TRBV12-3/TRBV12-4
j_gene: TRBJ1-4
d_gene: TRBD1
CDR3nt: TGTGCCAGCATGACAGGGGCGGCGACTAATGAAAAACTGTTTTTT
CDR3aa: CASMTGAATNEKLFF

abundance: -
v_gene: TRBV5-1
j_gene: TRBJ1-2
d_gene: -
CDR3nt: TGCGCCAGCAGCTTGTGGGCAGAGAACTATGGCTACACCTTC
CDR3aa: CASSLWAENYGYTF

abundance: many
v_gene: TRBV20-1
j_gene: TRBJ2-1
d_gene: -
CDR3nt: TGCAGTGCTCACACTGACGACAATGAGCAGTTCTTC
CDR3aa: CSAHTDDNEQFF

abundance: -
v_gene: TRBV5-1
j_gene: TRBJ1-1
d_gene: -
CDR3nt: TGCGCCAGCAGCTTGGGACAGGCGACTATGAACACTGAAGCTTTCTTT
CDR3aa: CASSLGQATMNTEAFF

abundance: -
v_gene: TRBV20-1
j_gene: TRBJ1-5
d_gene: -
CDR3nt: TGCAGTGCTAGAGAGTGGGGCCGGGGCCATCAGCCCCAGCATTTT
CDR3aa: CSAREWGRGHQPQHF

abundance: -
v_gene: TRBV28
j_gene: TRBJ1-2
d_gene: -
CDR3nt: TGTGCCAGCAGTTTACCGTACGACGGGTACTATGGCTACACCTTC
CDR3aa: CASSLPYDGYYGYTF

abundance: -
v_gene: TRBV5-6
j_gene: TRBJ2-5
d_gene: -
CDR3nt: TGTGCCAGCAGCTTGGGACTGGACGCAGAGACCCAGTACTTC
CDR3aa: CASSLGLDAETQYF

abundance: many
v_gene: TRBV20-1
j_gene: TRBJ2-1
d_gene: -
CDR3nt: TGCAGTGCCCGAGCCGGGGGTAGAACCTACAATGAGCAGTTCTTC
CDR3aa: CSARAGGRTYNEQFF

abundance: many
v_gene: TRBV20-1
j_gene: TRBJ1-1
d_gene: -
CDR3nt: TGCAGTGCTAGAGACTTGAGGGAGAAGAACACTGAAGCTTTCTTT
CDR3aa: CSARDLREKNTEAFF

abundance: few
v_gene: TRBV6-5
j_gene: TRBJ1-1
d_gene: -
CDR3nt: TGTGCCAGCAGTTTCGGGCAGAGCAACACTGAAGCTTTCTTT
CDR3aa: CASSFGQSNTEAFF

abundance: many
v_gene: TRBV29-1
j_gene: TRBJ2-5
d_gene: -
CDR3nt: TGCAGCGTTGGTGACAGCGGAGCGGAGACCCAGTACTTC
CDR3aa: CSVGDSGAETQYF

abundance: -
v_gene: TRBV4-1
j_gene: TRBJ2-1
d_gene: -
CDR3nt: TGCGCCAGCAGCCCAAATCCTTACAATGAGCAGTTCTTC
CDR3aa: CASSPNPYNEQFF

abundance: few
v_gene: TRBV20-1
j_gene: TRBJ2-3
d_gene: TRBD1
CDR3nt: TGCAGTGCCGGGGACAGATACACAGATACGCAGTATTTT
CDR3aa: CSAGDRYTDTQYF

abundance: few
v_gene: TRBV20-1
j_gene: TRBJ2-2
d_gene: -
CDR3nt: TGCAGTGCGGAGGCTGGCGCCTTCGCGAACACCGGGGAGCTGTTTTTT
CDR3aa: CSAEAGAFANTGELFF

abundance: few
v_gene: TRBV4-3
j_gene: TRBJ1-3
d_gene: TRBD1
CDR3nt: TGCGCCAGCAGCCAAGATTGGGGACAGACGGGAAACACCATATATTTT
CDR3aa: CASSQDWGQTGNTIYF

abundance: once
v_gene: TRBV6-1
j_gene: TRBJ2-3
d_gene: TRBD1
CDR3nt: TGTGCCAGCAGAGATGGGACAGCTAGCACAGATACGCAGTATTTT
CDR3aa: CASRDGTASTDTQYF

abundance: -
v_gene: TRBV27
j_gene: TRBJ2-1
d_gene: TRBD1
CDR3nt: TGTGCCAGCAGCAAGGACAGGGGATACAATGAGCAGTTCTTC
CDR3aa: CASSKDRGYNEQFF

abundance: -
v_gene: TRBV15
j_gene: TRBJ1-2
d_gene: -
CDR3nt: TGTGCCACCAGCAGGTCCGGACAGCTGGCGTATAACTATGGCTACACCTTC
CDR3aa: CATSRSGQLAYNYGYTF

abundance: many
v_gene: TRBV4-2
j_gene: TRBJ2-3
d_gene: TRBD2
CDR3nt: TGTGCCAGCAGCCCCGGGGTAGTAGAGCGGGGCCGCCGGGATACGCAGTATTTT
CDR3aa: CASSPGVVERGRRDTQYF

abundance: -
v_gene: TRBV5-5
j_gene: TRBJ2-3
d_gene: TRBD2
CDR3nt: TGTGCCAGCAGCTTTTTAACTAGCGGGGCGGATACGCAGTATTTT
CDR3aa: CASSFLTSGADTQYF

abundance: -
v_gene: TRBV6-1
j_gene: TRBJ2-5
d_gene: -
CDR3nt: TGTGCCAGCACCGGACGCCATCAAGAGACCCAGTACTTC
CDR3aa: CASTGRHQETQYF

abundance: many
v_gene: TRBV29-1
j_gene: TRBJ1-2
d_gene: -
CDR3nt: TGCAGCGTTGAGAAGACGGGAGTGGAGGGCTACACCTTC
CDR3aa: CSVEKTGVEGYTF

abundance: -
v_gene: TRBV18
j_gene: TRBJ2-1
d_gene: -
CDR3nt: TGTGCCAGCTCACCAGCCCACTACAATGAGCAGTTCTTC
CDR3aa: CASSPAHYNEQFF

abundance: -
v_gene: TRBV3-1
j_gene: TRBJ2-1
d_gene: -
CDR3nt: TGTGCCAGCAGCCAAGATACGATTCCCAATGAGCAGTTCTTC
CDR3aa: CASSQDTIPNEQFF

abundance: few
v_gene: TRBV12-3/TRBV12-4
j_gene: TRBJ2-5
d_gene: -
CDR3nt: TGTGCCAGCAGTTTCGACCAGGCCGGGGAGACCCAGTACTTC
CDR3aa: CASSFDQAGETQYF

abundance: -
v_gene: TRBV19
j_gene: TRBJ2-1
d_gene: -
CDR3nt: TGTGCCAGTAGTATCGGAACAGGGTGGGATGAGCAGTTCTTC
CDR3aa: CASSIGTGWDEQFF